This entry lists 4 T cell receptor beta chains sequenced from one sample in a study of cytomegalovirus exposure and HLA in healthy donors. In the PCR, 60 Vbeta and 13 Jbeta primers were used. Clones were sequenced by immunoSEQ multiplex PCR, and TCRdb holds only the in-frame ones, with some missing. The sample lists about 130,000 clones, around 69% seen once, with 2.5% to 3% in the top ten. Sequencing used PBMCs. The receptors come from a human donor in good health.

This clone was recorded only once. It is unclear where the CDR3 begins or ends on the DNA, so no DNA is shown, and the CDR3 is as TCRdb lists it. This chain connects TRBV12-2 to TRBJ2-7; the table's D gene call, TRBD2, was not cross checked with the DNA. TRBV12-2 is an annotated pseudogene. The CDR3 has 20 residues if both end residues are counted. The CDR3 loop reads CASRKVKGLAKTLYLCEQYF.

This sequence joins TRBV27 and TRBJ2-1; TRBD2 matches at 10 bases. CDR3 length: 14 residues. Germline CDR1 is MNHEY and CDR2 is SMNVEV (reference sequence). The trim removed 8 bases at V and 7 bases at J, leaving 8 bases unmatched. Written as DNA, the CDR3 is TGTGCCAGCGGGAGCGGGGGGGCCTGGAATGAGCAGTTCTTC. Protein product: CASGSGGAWNEQFF.

V is TRBV10-3 and J is TRBJ1-1; 9 bases fit TRBD1. CDR3 size: 13 residues. Unmatched junction bases numbered 2, after V lost 3 bases and J lost 6 bases. Germline lookup yields CDR1 ENHRY and CDR2 SYGVKD. The CDR3 loop reads CAISDRQGAEAFF. CDR3 coding DNA: TGTGCCATCAGTGACCGACAGGGGGCTGAAGCTTTCTTT.

The rearrangement uses TRBV27 and TRBJ1-4, with D possibly matching TRBD1 (5 bases). The CDR3 spans 13 residues. V gave up 3 bases and J gave up 7 bases, with 9 bases separating them. The germline V gene encodes CDR1 MNHEY and CDR2 SMNVEV (reference sequence). As DNA, the CDR3 is TGTGCCAGCAGTTTCGGGGGAACTGAAAAACTGTTTTTT. It specifies CASSFGGTEKLFF.